These 3 T cell receptor beta chains were sequenced from one sample in a study of shared clonotypes between healthy human individuals. Sequenced by immunoSEQ multiplex PCR; TCRdb stores in-frame clones only, minus some. The sample lists about 670,000 clones, about three quarters occurring once. Material: memory CD4+ T cells sorted from blood. Subset in this sample: CD45RA-negative fraction. These receptors all stem from a woman under 40 in good health.

The chain couples TRBV5-5 to TRBJ1-5; D not certain. Between the trimmed V and J ends, which lost 4 bases and 3 bases, there was a span of 11 bases. Germline V gene lookup returns CDR1 SGHKS and CDR2 YYEKEE (reference sequence). This CDR3 spans 14 amino acids. The CDR3 spells CASSREGINQPQHF. DNA of the CDR3: TGTGCCAGCAGCCGGGAGGGAATCAATCAGCCCCAGCATTTT.

The V and J genes are TRBV14 and TRBJ2-1; 16 nucleotides match TRBD2. The CDR3 spans 15 residues. The ends lost 4 bases at V and 9 bases at J; junction bases unmatched: 3. CDR1 and CDR2 from the germline V gene are SGHDN and FVKESK. CDR3 in DNA: TGTGCCAGCAGCCGGGGACTAGCGGGAGGGGTTGAGCAGTTCTTC. Translating it yields CASSRGLAGGVEQFF.

V gene TRBV4-2 combines with J gene TRBJ2-7, with 9 bases identical to TRBD2. V gave up 0 bases and J gave up 7 bases; unmatched junction bases: 7. This CDR3 has 15 residues. Per the germline V gene, CDR1 is LGHNA and CDR2 is YNFKEQ. CDR3 sequence (DNA): TGTGCCAGCAGCCAAGATGTACTAGCGGGCCGAGAGCAGTACTTC. It is translated as CASSQDVLAGREQYF.